What follows is one TCR beta chain and its context. Its target is not known. TCR beta CDR3 region amplification was performed from RNA transcripts. First-round RT-PCR of the TCR CDR3 relied on the HTBI primer set. TCRdb reprocessed the multiplex PCR reads with MiXCR, giving one entry per CDR3 protein. The top ten hold less than 35% of the sample, which has about 760,000 distinct CDR3 sequences, roughly 32% seen once. Per germline, CDR1 LGHNA and CDR2 YSLEER. This CDR3 comprises 17 residues. Germline trimming cut 4 bases from V and 7 bases from J; bases unmatched to any gene: 14. The data are from a study of T cells in Graves' hyperthyroidism and ophthalmopathy. Findings and caveats of the study: Patients with ophthalmopathy were separated from those with stable hyperthyroidism by a 13 V-J model.

Each patient was aged 18 to 65 and had newly diagnosed hyperthyroidism of under 2 months' duration. Criteria for exclusion of patients were uncontrolled infection, other autoimmune disease, pregnancy or lactation. Clinical symptoms, serum thyroxine and TRAb, thyroid ultrasound and orbital computed tomography were used for the diagnoses. The origin of this receptor is a woman aged 35 to 49 with Graves' hyperthyroidism. The V gene is TRBV4-3, the J gene TRBJ1-5; 9 nucleotides line up with TRBD1. The sample comprised blood. The CDR3 region is CASSRDRDRVFGQPQHF. In nucleotides, the CDR3 is TGCGCCAGCAGCCGAGACCGGGACAGGGTATTCGGGCAGCCCCAGCATTTT.